The T cell receptor beta chain described here comes from a study of technical replicates of blood from a handful of donors. The method was immunoSEQ multiplex PCR; TCRdb's version includes in-frame clones alone and lacks a portion of them. The table lists about 59,000 clones, about 83% of them singletons. V lost 1 base to trimming and J lost 8 bases; unmatched junction nucleotides: 7. Germline CDR1 reads LGHNT; CDR2 reads FRNRAP. CDR3 length equals 15 residues. The rearrangement joins TRBV12-5 to TRBJ1-2, with 10 nucleotides matching TRBD1. Material: PBMCs. The receptor's source is a human donor in good health. Some clones in this sample may be carry-over from other donors' samples. The DNA for the CDR3 is TGTGCTAGTGGTTTGGAAGGAGGGACAGGGGAAGGCTACACCTTC. Its protein product is CASGLEGGTGEGYTF.